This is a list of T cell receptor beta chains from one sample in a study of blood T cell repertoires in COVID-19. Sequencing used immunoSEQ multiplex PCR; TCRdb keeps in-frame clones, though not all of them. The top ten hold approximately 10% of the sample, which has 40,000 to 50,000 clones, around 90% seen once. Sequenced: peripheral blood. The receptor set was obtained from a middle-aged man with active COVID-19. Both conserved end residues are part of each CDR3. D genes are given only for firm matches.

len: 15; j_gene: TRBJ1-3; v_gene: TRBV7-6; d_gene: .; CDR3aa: CASSFGPYRGNTIYF
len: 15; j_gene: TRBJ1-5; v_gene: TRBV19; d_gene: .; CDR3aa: CASKVTAYSNQPQHF
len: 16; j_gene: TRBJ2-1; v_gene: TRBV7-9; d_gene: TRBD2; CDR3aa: CASSLQGTSGRDEQFF
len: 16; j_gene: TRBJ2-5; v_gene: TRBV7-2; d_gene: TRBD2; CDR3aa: CASSRGLAGARETQYF
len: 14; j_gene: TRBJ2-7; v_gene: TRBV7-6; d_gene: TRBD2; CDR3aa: CASSLAGERDEQYF
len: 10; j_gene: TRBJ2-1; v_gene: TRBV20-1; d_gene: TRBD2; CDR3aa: CSTSGSEQFF
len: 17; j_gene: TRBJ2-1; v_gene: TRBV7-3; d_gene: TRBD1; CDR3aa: CASSFSGTGGRNNEQFF
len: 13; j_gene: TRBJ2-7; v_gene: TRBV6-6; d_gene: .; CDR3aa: CASSFALGYEQYF
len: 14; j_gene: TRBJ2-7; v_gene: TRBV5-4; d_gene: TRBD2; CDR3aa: CASSLSGTGYEQYF
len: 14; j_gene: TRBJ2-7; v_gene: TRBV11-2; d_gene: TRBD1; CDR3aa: CASSRYRDRGEQYF
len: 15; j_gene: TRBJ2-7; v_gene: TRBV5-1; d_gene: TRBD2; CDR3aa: CASSWGLAENYEQYF
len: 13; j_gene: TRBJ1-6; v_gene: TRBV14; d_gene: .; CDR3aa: CASSSIGRSPLHF
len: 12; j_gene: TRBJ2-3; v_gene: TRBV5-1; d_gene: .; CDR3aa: CASTRESDTQYF
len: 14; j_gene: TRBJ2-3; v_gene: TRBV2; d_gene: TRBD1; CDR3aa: CASSLTGGADTQYF
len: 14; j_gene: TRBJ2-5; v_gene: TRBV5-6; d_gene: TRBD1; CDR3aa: CASSGTGGAETQYF
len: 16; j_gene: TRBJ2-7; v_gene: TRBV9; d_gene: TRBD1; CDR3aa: CASSVTDRGASYEQYF
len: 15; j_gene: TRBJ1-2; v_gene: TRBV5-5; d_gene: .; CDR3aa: CASSPLAGLNYGYTF